The 30 T cell receptor beta chains given below trace back to one sample, sequenced in a study of blood T cell repertoires in COVID-19. Using immunoSEQ multiplex PCR, the repertoire was profiled, and TCRdb retains in-frame clones only, with some absent. The sample contains around 110,000 clones, over 65% of which appear only once. Sequenced material: peripheral blood. Receptors originate from a young man with acute or convalescent COVID-19.

The chain links TRBV10-1 to TRBJ2-3; weak D call: TRBD2 (5 bases). V was clipped by 0 bases and J by 3 bases, with 10 bases between them. The germline gives CDR1 WNHNN, CDR2 SYGVQD (reference sequence). This CDR3 is built from 15 residues. CDR3 amino acids: CASSESPGETDTQYF. In DNA, the CDR3 is TGCGCCAGCAGTGAGTCTCCCGGGGAGACAGATACGCAGTATTTT.

This chain links TRBV25-1 with TRBJ2-3, with TRBD2 matching over 7 bases. J gave up 6 bases and V 4 bases, and 10 bases lay outside the gene matches. This CDR3 has 15 amino acids. Germline CDR1 MGHDK, CDR2 SYGVNS. The DNA for the CDR3 is TGTGCCAGCAGTGTCGGGGGAGGGCCCTCGGATACGCAGTATTTT. This translates into CASSVGGGPSDTQYF.

For the CDR3, the DNA is TGTGCCAGCAGCTTCGGAACAGACTACGAGCAGTACTTC. This sequence encodes CASSFGTDYEQYF. The chain carries TRBV5-4 and TRBJ2-7; D uncertain. The CDR3 is 13 amino acids. Trimming stripped 2 bases from V and 3 bases from J, with 9 bases between. Germline V gene sequence: CDR1 SGHNT, CDR2 YYREEE (reference sequence).

The sample holds one count of this clone. This sequence joins TRBV2 and TRBJ2-3, with TRBD2 matching over 8 bases. The ends lost 3 bases at V and 3 bases at J; junction bases unmatched: 5. This CDR3 contains 15 residues. CDR1 and CDR2 (germline): SNHLY, FYNNEI. CDR3 in DNA: TGTGCCAGCAGTGAGGCGGGAGGTGGGACAGATACGCAGTATTTT. Its protein product is CASSEAGGGTDTQYF.

V gene TRBV2 combines with J gene TRBJ1-1; tentatively, D is TRBD1 (5 bases). Trimming cost V 6 bases and J 4 bases, with 24 bases left between them. From germline, CDR1 is SNHLY and CDR2 FYNNEI. The CDR3 covers 17 residues. CDR3 coding DNA: TGTGCCAGCAGCCGAATGGGGGGAGTCCCGGGCGGCACTGAAGCTTTCTTT. It codes for CASSRMGGVPGGTEAFF.

The rearrangement uses TRBV3-1 (or the pseudogene TRBV3-2) and TRBJ2-7, with 7 bases lining up with TRBD1. CDR1 is LGHDT, CDR2 YNNKEL, per germline (reference sequence). After removal of 4 bases from V and 7 bases from J, the junction contained 7 bases not matched to a gene. The CDR3 is made up of 13 amino acids. CDR3 region: CASSRDRDGEQYF. The CDR3 nucleotides are TGTGCCAGCAGCCGTGACAGGGATGGTGAGCAGTACTTC.

The chain joins TRBV2 to TRBJ2-5; 7 bases map to TRBD1. V shed 6 bases and J 5 bases; nucleotides not matched to a gene: 21. The CDR3 covers 18 residues. CDR1 SNHLY and CDR2 FYNNEI come from the germline V gene. Written as DNA, the CDR3 is TGTGCCAGCAGCGACTCCAAAATACCGGGACAGCTGGGGGAGACCCAGTACTTC. This encodes CASSDSKIPGQLGETQYF.

V usage is TRBV18 and J usage is TRBJ1-1; 7 bases are a match to TRBD1. This CDR3 spans 12 amino acids. Losses at the gene ends were 8 bases for V and 3 bases for J; bases not matched to a gene: 3. Germline-derived CDR1 and CDR2 are KGHSH and LQKENI. The CDR3 sequence is CASRGQDTEAFF. As DNA, the CDR3 is TGTGCCAGCCGAGGACAGGACACTGAAGCTTTCTTT.

V is TRBV20-1 and J is TRBJ1-2; 9 bases match TRBD1. V lost 3 bases and J lost 10; bases outside the gene matches: 9. Per germline, CDR1 DFQATT and CDR2 SNEGSKA (reference sequence). This CDR3 region has 13 residues. The chain's CDR3 is CSASKDRGTYYTF. The CDR3 DNA sequence: TGCAGTGCTAGTAAGGACAGGGGCACTTACTACACCTTC.

The chain carries TRBV7-2 and TRBJ2-7, with TRBD1 matching over 10 bases. The junction had 13 bases not matched to a gene; V was cut back by 5 bases and J by 6 bases. CDR3 length: 16 amino acids. The V gene's germline CDR1 is SGHTA and CDR2 FQGNSA. For the CDR3, the DNA is TGTGCCAGCAGCGCAGATAGACAGGGGGCCTCTCTCGAGCAGTACTTC. Protein product: CASSADRQGASLEQYF.

The chain recombines TRBV7-3 with TRBJ1-1; maybe TRBD1 (5 bases). Germline-derived CDR1 and CDR2 are SGHTA and FQGTGA. V dropped 4 bases and J dropped 6 bases, with 12 bases sitting between them. The CDR3 has 13 amino acids. The CDR3 reads CASSSRGGAEAFF. The DNA of the CDR3 is TGTGCCAGCAGCTCCCGGGGGGGGGCTGAAGCTTTCTTT.

The chain carries TRBV5-1 and TRBJ1-2; 10 nucleotides align to TRBD1. V was clipped by 1 base and J by 9 bases; unmatched bases: 3. Germline CDR1 reads SGHRS; CDR2 reads YFSETQ. The CDR3 sequence is 13 residues long. The CDR3 sequence: CASSLRDRGSYTF. In nucleotides, the CDR3 is TGCGCCAGCAGCTTGCGGGACAGGGGAAGCTACACCTTC.

The chain combines TRBV19 with TRBJ1-2; 8 bases are shared with TRBD1. V was pared by 3 bases and J by 5 bases, with 8 bases of the junction left unmatched. The CDR3 contains 15 residues. Germline CDR1 reads LNHDA; CDR2 reads SQIVND (reference sequence). CDR3 bases: TGTGCCAGTAGTATGAGGCAGGGGGCCAAGTATGGCTACACCTTC. It yields the protein CASSMRQGAKYGYTF.

The CDR3 DNA sequence: TGTGCCAGCAGGGAGAGCTCTGGGGCCAACGTCCTGACTTTC. It yields the protein CASRESSGANVLTF. This chain connects TRBV2 to TRBJ2-6; no clear D gene. The germline V gene has CDR1 SNHLY and CDR2 FYNNEI. The V end was cut by 6 bases, the J end by 0 bases, with 6 bases between. This CDR3 spans 14 amino acids.

This chain joins TRBV7-6 and TRBJ2-5; 10 nucleotides match TRBD2. V gave up 2 bases and J gave up 4 bases; unmatched junction bases: 7. CDR3 length equals 16 residues. The germline V gene has CDR1 SGHVS and CDR2 FNYEAQ. Here the CDR3 reads CASSLLAGVLRETQYF. In nucleotides, the CDR3 is TGTGCCAGCAGCTTACTAGCGGGAGTATTACGAGAGACCCAGTACTTC.

The CDR3 loop is CASSQPGTQYF. CDR3 DNA sequence: TGTGCCAGCAGCCAGCCCGGGACCCAGTACTTC. The V and J genes are TRBV3-1 (or the pseudogene TRBV3-2) and TRBJ2-5; D gene ambiguous. Germline CDR1 is LGHDT and CDR2 is YNNKEL (reference sequence). The length of the CDR3 is 11 residues. V was trimmed by 3 bases and J by 7 bases, leaving 6 bases between them.

The chain links TRBV3-1 (or the pseudogene TRBV3-2) to TRBJ1-2; 7 bases line up with TRBD1. The CDR3 has 16 amino acids. The V gene end was trimmed by 0 bases and the J gene end by 4 bases; junction bases not matched to a gene: 8. The germline V gene has CDR1 LGHDT and CDR2 YNNKEL (reference sequence). In nucleotides, the CDR3 is TGTGCCAGCAGCCAAGACCCGACAGGGCCTATCTATGGCTACACCTTC. Residues: CASSQDPTGPIYGYTF.

The J gene is TRBJ1-5, the V gene TRBV30; possibly TRBD1 for D (5 bases). CDR1 is GTSNPN, CDR2 SVGIG, per germline (reference sequence). The CDR3 is made up of 18 amino acids. The germline V and J ends were trimmed by 0 bases and 1 base, with 19 bases remaining between them. CDR3 sequence reads: CAWSVGLNRGLSNQPQHF. Here the CDR3 DNA reads TGTGCCTGGAGTGTCGGTCTGAATCGGGGGTTAAGCAATCAGCCCCAGCATTTT.

The chain uses TRBV29-1 and TRBJ2-1, with D tentatively TRBD1 (6 bases). Germline V lookup: CDR1 SQVTM, CDR2 ANQGSEA. This CDR3 has 14 amino acids. Trimming took 1 base from V and 6 from J, leaving 13 bases between them. The CDR3 is CSVEGRGGINEQFF. CDR3 bases: TGCAGCGTTGAAGGCAGGGGCGGAATCAATGAGCAGTTCTTC.

This clone was observed a single time. The V call is TRBV20-1, the J call TRBJ2-1, with 9 positions matching TRBD2. Per the germline V gene, CDR1 is DFQATT and CDR2 is SNEGSKA (reference sequence). The CDR3 contains 16 residues. V shed 3 bases and J 8 bases; nucleotides not matched to a gene: 14. The chain's CDR3 is CSASLPRGLAFHEQFF. For the CDR3, the DNA is TGCAGTGCTAGTTTGCCGAGGGGACTAGCTTTCCATGAGCAGTTCTTC.

V is TRBV15 and J is TRBJ1-4; D possibly corresponds to TRBD1 (6 bases). The germline V gene has CDR1 LNHNV and CDR2 YYDKDF (reference sequence). CDR3 size: 16 residues. The germline V and J ends were trimmed by 0 bases and 7 bases, with 15 bases remaining between them. The CDR3 region has the DNA TGTGCCACCAGCAGAGATTGGACAGCGGAGGTTGAAAAACTGTTTTTT. Residues: CATSRDWTAEVEKLFF.

This chain links TRBV7-9 with TRBJ1-2, with D perhaps matching TRBD1 (6 bases). The length of the CDR3 is 15 residues. The V and J ends lost 5 bases and 5 bases respectively, with 18 bases between them. Germline CDR1 SEHNR, CDR2 FQNEAQ (reference sequence). The CDR3 region is CASSPYLVRGYGYTF. CDR3 coding DNA: TGTGCCAGCAGCCCCTACCTGGTCAGGGGTTATGGCTACACCTTC.

CDR3 sequence reads: CASSLLNEQFF. The DNA of the CDR3 is TGTGCCAGCAGTTTGCTAAATGAGCAGTTCTTC. The chain couples TRBV27 to TRBJ2-1; D is unresolved. CDR3 length: 11 amino acids. The V and J ends lost 3 bases and 7 bases respectively, with 4 bases between them. CDR1 and CDR2 from the germline V gene are MNHEY and SMNVEV (reference sequence).

CDR3 DNA: TGCGCCACTCCGGGACAGGGGCACGAGCAGTACGTC. Protein: CATPGQGHEQYV. V gene TRBV10-1 combines with J gene TRBJ2-7, with TRBD1 matching over 10 bases. The CDR3 length is 12 residues. The V gene's germline CDR1 is WNHNN and CDR2 SYGVQD (reference sequence). V shed 10 bases, J shed 5 bases, and the junction held 5 bases outside the gene matches.

The J gene is TRBJ2-2, the V gene TRBV11-1; 7 nucleotides agree with TRBD1. The CDR3 is 14 amino acids. The V and J ends lost 6 bases and 5 bases, in that order; junction bases with no gene match: 6. Per the germline V gene, CDR1 is SGHAT and CDR2 is FQDESV (reference sequence). Written as DNA, the CDR3 is TGTGCCAGCAGTCGACCCAGGGGGACCGGGGAGCTGTTTTTT. The encoded protein is CASSRPRGTGELFF.

This sequence joins TRBV7-9 and TRBJ2-7, with D hard to call. Germline CDR1 reads SEHNR; CDR2 reads FQNEAQ (reference sequence). CDR3 length equals 11 residues. The CDR3 bases are TGTGCGGCCGGCGGCTCCTACGAGCAGTACTTC. Translation gives CAAGGSYEQYF.

V and J are TRBV18 and TRBJ1-6; no reliable D call. Trimming took 3 bases from V and 8 from J, leaving 14 bases between them. The germline V gene encodes CDR1 KGHSH and CDR2 LQKENI. The CDR3 length is 15 residues. The CDR3 reads CASSPLENRDSPLHF. The CDR3 coding sequence is TGTGCCAGCTCACCCCTAGAAAATCGTGATTCACCCCTCCACTTT.

This chain joins TRBV4-2 and TRBJ1-2, with 9 bases identical to TRBD1. J lost 7 bases, V lost 4 bases, and 4 bases had no gene match. CDR3 size: 13 residues. CDR1 is LGHNA, CDR2 YNFKEQ, per germline. The CDR3 protein is CASSPQGAGGYTF. Here the CDR3 DNA reads TGTGCCAGCAGCCCACAGGGGGCAGGTGGCTACACCTTC.

This clone has a handful of counts. The rearrangement joins TRBV5-8 to TRBJ1-1; D is undetermined. Germline CDR1 is SGHTS and CDR2 is YDEGEE. There are 12 residues in the CDR3. V was clipped by 4 bases and J by 1 base, with 5 bases between them. The CDR3: CASSVRNTEAFF. In nucleotides, the CDR3 is TGTGCCAGCAGCGTCAGGAACACTGAAGCTTTCTTT. The full variable domain, in which reference TRBV5-8 and TRBJ1-1 provide the parts outside the CDR3, is EAGVTQSPTHLIKTRGQQATLRCSPISGHTSVYWYQQALGLGLQFLLWYDEGEERNRGNFPPRFSGRQFPNYSSELNVNALELEDSALYLCASSVRNTEAFFGQGTRLTVV.

The rearrangement joins TRBV5-1 to TRBJ2-3, with 12 bases matching TRBD2. In germline, CDR1 is SGHRS, CDR2 YFSETQ. The CDR3 runs 17 residues. With 3 bases clipped from V and 0 bases from J, the junction kept 5 bases outside the gene matches. CDR3 loop: CASSSWTSGVSTDTQYF. For the CDR3, the DNA is TGCGCCAGCAGCTCCTGGACTAGCGGGGTTAGCACAGATACGCAGTATTTT.